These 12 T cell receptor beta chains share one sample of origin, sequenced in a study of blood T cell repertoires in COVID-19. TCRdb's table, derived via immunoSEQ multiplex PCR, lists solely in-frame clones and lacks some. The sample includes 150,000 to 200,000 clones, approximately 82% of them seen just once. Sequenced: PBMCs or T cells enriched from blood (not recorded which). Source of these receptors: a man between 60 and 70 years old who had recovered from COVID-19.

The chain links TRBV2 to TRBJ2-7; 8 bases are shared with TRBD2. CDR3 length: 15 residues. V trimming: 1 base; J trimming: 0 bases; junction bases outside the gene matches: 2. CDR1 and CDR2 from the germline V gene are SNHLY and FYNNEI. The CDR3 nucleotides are TGTGCCAGCAGTGAAGTCGGACTAGCCTCCTACGAGCAGTACTTC. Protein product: CASSEVGLASYEQYF.

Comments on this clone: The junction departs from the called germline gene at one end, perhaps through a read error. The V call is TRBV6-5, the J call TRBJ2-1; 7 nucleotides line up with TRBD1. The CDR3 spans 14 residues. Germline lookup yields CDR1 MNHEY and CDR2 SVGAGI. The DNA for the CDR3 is TGTGCCAGCAGTAGGACAGGAACTTACAGTGAGCAGTTCTTC. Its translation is CASSRTGTYSEQFF.

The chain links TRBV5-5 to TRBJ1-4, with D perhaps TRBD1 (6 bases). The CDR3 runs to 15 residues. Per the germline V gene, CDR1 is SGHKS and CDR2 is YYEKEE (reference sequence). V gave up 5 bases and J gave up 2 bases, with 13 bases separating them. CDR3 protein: CASSLTGQTNEKLFF. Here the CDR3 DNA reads TGTGCCAGCAGTCTTACCGGACAGACTAATGAAAAACTGTTTTTT. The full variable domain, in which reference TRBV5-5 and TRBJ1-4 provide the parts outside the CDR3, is DAGVTQSPTHLIKTRGQQVTLRCSPISGHKSVSWYQQVLGQGPQFIFQYYEKEERGRGNFPDRFSARQFPNYSSELNVNALLLGDSALYLCASSLTGQTNEKLFFGSGTQLSVL.

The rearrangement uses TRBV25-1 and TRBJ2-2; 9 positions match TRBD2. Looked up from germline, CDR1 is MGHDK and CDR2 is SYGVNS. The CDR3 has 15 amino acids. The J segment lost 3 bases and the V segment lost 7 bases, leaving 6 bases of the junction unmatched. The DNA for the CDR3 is TGTGCCAGCAATCTAGCGGGGAGCCACACCGGGGAGCTGTTTTTT. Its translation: CASNLAGSHTGELFF.

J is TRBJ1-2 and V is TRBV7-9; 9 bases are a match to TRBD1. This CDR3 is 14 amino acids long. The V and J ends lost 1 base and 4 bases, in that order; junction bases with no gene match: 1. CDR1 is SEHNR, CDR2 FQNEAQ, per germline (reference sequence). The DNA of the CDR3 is TGTGCCAGCAGCTTAGAGACAGGGGGCTATGGCTACACCTTC. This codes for CASSLETGGYGYTF.

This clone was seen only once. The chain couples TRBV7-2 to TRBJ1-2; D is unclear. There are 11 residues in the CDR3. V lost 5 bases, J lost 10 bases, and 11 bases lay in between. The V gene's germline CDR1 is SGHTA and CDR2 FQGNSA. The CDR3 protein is CASSQRRDYTF. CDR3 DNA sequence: TGTGCCAGCAGCCAGCGACGGGACTACACCTTC.

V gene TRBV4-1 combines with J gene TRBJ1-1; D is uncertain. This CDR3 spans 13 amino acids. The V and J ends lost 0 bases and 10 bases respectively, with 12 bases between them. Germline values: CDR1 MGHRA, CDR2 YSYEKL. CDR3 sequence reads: CASSQDRSTRAFF. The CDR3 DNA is TGCGCCAGCAGCCAAGATCGTTCGACTCGAGCTTTCTTT.

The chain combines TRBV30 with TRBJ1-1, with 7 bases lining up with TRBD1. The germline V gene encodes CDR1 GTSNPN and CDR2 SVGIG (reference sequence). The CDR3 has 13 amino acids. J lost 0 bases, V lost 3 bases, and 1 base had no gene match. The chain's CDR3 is CAWRTGLNTEAFF. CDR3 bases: TGTGCCTGGAGGACAGGGTTGAACACTGAAGCTTTCTTT.

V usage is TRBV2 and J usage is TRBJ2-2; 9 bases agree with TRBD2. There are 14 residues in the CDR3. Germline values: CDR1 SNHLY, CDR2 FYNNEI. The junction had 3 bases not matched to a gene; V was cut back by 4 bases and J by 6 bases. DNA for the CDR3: TGTGCCAGCAGTGCGGTAGCGGGAGCCGGGGAGCTGTTTTTT. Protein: CASSAVAGAGELFF. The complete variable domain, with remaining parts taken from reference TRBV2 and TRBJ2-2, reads EPEVTQTPSHQVTQMGQEVILRCVPISNHLYFYWYRQILGQKVEFLVSFYNNEISEKSEIFDDQFSVERPDGSNFTLKIRSTKLEDSAMYFCASSAVAGAGELFFGEGSRLTVL.

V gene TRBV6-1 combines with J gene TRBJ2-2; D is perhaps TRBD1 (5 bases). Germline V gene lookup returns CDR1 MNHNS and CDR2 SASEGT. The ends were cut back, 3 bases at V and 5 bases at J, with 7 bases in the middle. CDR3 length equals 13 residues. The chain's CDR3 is CASSESGTGELFF. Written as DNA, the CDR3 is TGTGCCAGCAGTGAGTCAGGGACCGGGGAGCTGTTTTTT.

The CDR3 sequence is CASSLGDYGYTF. The CDR3 bases are TGTGCCAGCAGCCTGGGAGACTATGGCTACACCTTC. The chain joins TRBV11-2 to TRBJ1-2; D is unresolved. V was cut by 5 bases and J by 3 bases, with 7 bases left in between. Germline V CDR1 and CDR2: SGHAT, FQNNGV. CDR3 length: 12 amino acids.

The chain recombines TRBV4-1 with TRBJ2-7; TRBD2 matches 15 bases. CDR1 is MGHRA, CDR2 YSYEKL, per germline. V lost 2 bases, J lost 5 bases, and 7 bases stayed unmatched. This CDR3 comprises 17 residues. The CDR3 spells CASSQPGLAGGPDEQYF. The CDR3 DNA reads TGCGCCAGCAGCCAACCGGGACTAGCGGGAGGTCCGGACGAGCAGTACTTC.